This TCR beta chain was captured by sequencing in a study of OX40 agonist ivuxolimab in advanced cancers. On the study more broadly: Under the entry rules, prior anti-PD-1, anti-PD-L1 or anti-CTLA-4 therapy was allowed, and about 40% had some.

Repertoires were generated with immunoSEQ multiplex PCR, while TCRdb's copy carries only in-frame clones and drops some. The table lists 130,000 or so clones, 93% of them singletons, with more than 0.15% in the top ten. The CDR3 loop spans 14 amino acids. Germline trimming cut 7 bases from V and 8 bases from J; bases unmatched to any gene: 12. Germline CDR1 ENHRY, CDR2 SYGVKD. V usage is TRBV10-3 and J usage is TRBJ1-2; TRBD1 matches 8 bases. This clonotype originated in an adult with an advanced solid tumor such as melanoma, head and neck, liver or kidney cancer. The sequencing here drew on CD4+ or CD8+ T cells sorted from blood, taken in a trial of the OX40 agonist ivuxolimab. CDR3: CAINNQGAREGYTF. CDR3 nucleotides: TGTGCCATCAATAACCAGGGGGCTCGGGAGGGCTACACCTTC.